This passage covers 4 T cell receptor beta chains from one sample sequenced in a study of molecular identifiers for immune sequencing clone quantification (dated by TCRdb to between 2017 and 2018). The library was built by means of PCR. Sequencing instrument: Illumina HiSeq 4000. TCRdb took the public reads, trimmed them with fastp at Q25, ran MiXCR for clone calling and kept in-frame beta chains. For every CDR3 protein sequence, its rows merge into one entry that carries the most common genes and DNA. Across this sample there are around 460,000 distinct CDR3 sequences, with around 21% seen only once. The ten largest clones represent about 0.8% of the sample. The source material was naive CD8+ T cells from blood, with Jurkat cell RNA spiked in. The cell subset or site label, as the study defines it: FACS-sorted CD8+CD4-CCR7+CD45RA+ naive T cells. These TCRs come from a human donor in good health. Some libraries in this study had Jurkat cell RNA spiked in.

This chain connects TRBV12-3 or TRBV12-4 to TRBJ2-2; 7 nucleotides match TRBD2. V lost 7 bases, J lost 6 bases, and 11 bases stayed unmatched. The CDR3 covers 15 residues. The CDR3 DNA reads as TGTGCCAGCAAATGGAGCGGGGTTATTCCCGGGGAGCTGTTTTTT. Residues: CASKWSGVIPGELFF.

This clonotype occurred a few times. This chain links TRBV12-3 or TRBV12-4 with TRBJ2-7, with a weak D call TRBD1 (5 bases). Trimming shortened V by 3 bases and J by 0 bases, and 9 bases separated the two germline ends. The CDR3 totals 14 residues. CDR3 nucleotides: TGTGCCAGCAGTTTTCACAGGAGCTCCTACGAGCAGTACTTC. As protein: CASSFHRSSYEQYF.

This clonotype was observed a handful of times. This CDR3 is CASSPDSISYEQYF. CDR3 coding DNA: TGTGCCAGCAGTCCTGACTCGATCTCCTACGAGCAGTACTTC. J is TRBJ2-7 and V is TRBV7-9; D is uncertain. CDR1 and CDR2 from the germline V gene are SEHNR and FQNEAQ (reference sequence). V was clipped by 6 bases and J by 0 bases, with 12 bases between them. There are 14 residues in the CDR3.

This clonotype was recorded only once. Given a much more abundant clone one base away, this may be a read error. The rearrangement links TRBV24-1 to TRBJ2-2; D is unresolved. The CDR3 contains 13 residues. CDR1 is KGHDR and CDR2 is SFDVKD in the germline V gene. V shed 9 bases and J shed 7 bases, with 14 bases lying between them. CDR3 DNA sequence: TGTGCCACCGGCAGAAGTGGGTTCGGGGAGCTGTTTTTT. Translating it yields CATGRSGFGELFF.